Following are 14 T cell receptor beta chains from one sample sequenced in a study of T cells in Graves' hyperthyroidism and ophthalmopathy. Amplification of TCR beta CDR3 regions used RNA as the template. When the TCR CDR3 underwent first-round RT-PCR, the HTBI primer set was used. TCRdb fed the multiplex PCR reads into MiXCR, producing one record per CDR3 protein. The sample records approximately 720,000 distinct CDR3 sequences, over 15% being singletons. The specimen was blood. These receptors came from a woman aged 50 to 65 with Graves' hyperthyroidism that later progressed to Graves' ophthalmopathy.

Ten or more counts support this clonotype. V and J are TRBV6-5 and TRBJ1-2, with a weak D call TRBD1 (6 bases). V lost 4 bases, J lost 3 bases, and 9 bases lay in between. CDR1 MNHEY and CDR2 SVGAGI come from the germline V gene. The CDR3 is 13 amino acids. CDR3 region: CASSSRQDYGYTF. CDR3 bases: TGTGCCAGCAGTTCTCGACAGGACTATGGCTACACCTTC.

Many counts were recorded for this clonotype. V is TRBV5-1 and J is TRBJ1-1, with D unresolved. V shed 0 bases and J shed 3 bases, with 9 bases lying between them. In germline, CDR1 is SGHRS, CDR2 YFSETQ. This CDR3 spans 14 amino acids. CDR3 sequence (DNA): TGCGCCAGCAGCTTGGACCGAAGGGACACTGAAGCTTTCTTT. It specifies CASSLDRRDTEAFF.

Ten or more counts support this clonotype. The V call is TRBV3-1, the J call TRBJ2-7; D tentatively fits TRBD1 or TRBD2 (5 bases each). The CDR3 contains 14 residues. The ends were cut back, 0 bases at V and 6 bases at J, with 12 bases in the middle. The germline V gene encodes CDR1 LGHDT and CDR2 YNNKEL (reference sequence). Here the CDR3 reads CASSQDTRGTEQYF. In DNA form, the CDR3 reads TGTGCCAGCAGCCAAGATACAAGAGGGACCGAGCAGTACTTC.

The chain is built from TRBV12-3 or TRBV12-4 and TRBJ2-1, with 7 bases that match TRBD2. This CDR3 has 14 amino acids. Losses at the gene ends were 6 bases for V and 10 bases for J; bases not matched to a gene: 12. The CDR3 loop is CASSPPGLPTEQFF. CDR3 DNA sequence: TGTGCCAGCAGCCCGCCGGGACTACCCACGGAGCAGTTCTTC.

J is TRBJ2-1 and V is TRBV5-1, with 11 bases aligning to TRBD2. Germline-derived CDR1 and CDR2 are SGHRS and YFSETQ. Trimming at V came to 4 bases and at J to 5 bases, leaving 11 bases not matched to a gene. The CDR3 covers 17 residues. The CDR3 nucleotides are TGCGCCAGCAGCCTTTATAGCGGGGGGGCCTTAGACAATGAGCAGTTCTTC. Translation gives CASSLYSGGALDNEQFF.

The V and J genes are TRBV12-3 or TRBV12-4 and TRBJ1-5, with TRBD1 as a possible D gene (6 bases). CDR3 length: 15 amino acids. Between the trimmed V and J ends, which lost 8 bases and 0 bases, there was a span of 14 bases. CDR3 bases: TGTGCCAGCGCCTCCGAGGACAGTAGCAATCAGCCCCAGCATTTT. Translation gives CASASEDSSNQPQHF.

The CDR3 region has the DNA TGTGCCAGCAGTTCGGTCCTGTCCTACAATGAGCAGTTCTTC. Amino acid sequence: CASSSVLSYNEQFF. The genes are TRBV6-2 or TRBV6-3 and TRBJ2-1; D is uncertain. The CDR3 runs 14 residues. The ends were cut back, 4 bases at V and 1 base at J, with 8 bases in the middle. The germline V gene has CDR1 MNHEY and CDR2 SVGEGT.

The rearrangement links TRBV29-1 to TRBJ2-7; TRBD1 aligns across 11 bases. The CDR3 runs to 13 residues. Germline CDR1 reads SQVTM; CDR2 reads ANQGSEA. The V and J ends lost 4 bases and 3 bases, in that order; junction bases with no gene match: 2. The CDR3 reads CSVGGQGVYEQYF. DNA of the CDR3: TGCAGCGTTGGGGGACAGGGGGTCTACGAGCAGTACTTC.

The table lists this clonotype with many counts. This sequence joins TRBV7-2 and TRBJ2-3, with D possibly called TRBD1 or TRBD2 (5 bases each). The CDR3 extends over 14 amino acids. Deletions cut 6 bases from V and 9 bases from J, with 19 bases between. Germline V lookup: CDR1 SGHTA, CDR2 FQGNSA. In DNA, the CDR3 is TGTGCCAGCAGTCCTCGGGGCGGCGGAGGCACGCAGTATTTT. Translation gives CASSPRGGGGTQYF.

This clonotype was seen repeatedly, ten times or more. The chain uses TRBV27 and TRBJ2-3, with D hard to call. V shed 5 bases and J shed 4 bases, with 16 bases lying between them. CDR3 length: 15 amino acids. Germline values: CDR1 MNHEY, CDR2 SMNVEV (reference sequence). This chain's CDR3 is CASSIRLTGADTQYF. For the CDR3, the DNA is TGTGCCAGCAGTATTCGACTCACGGGCGCAGATACGCAGTATTTT.

This clonotype was counted a few times. This chain connects TRBV9 to TRBJ2-2; D is tentatively TRBD1 or TRBD2 (6 bases each). The CDR3 spans 14 residues. Trimming stripped 5 bases from V and 3 bases from J, with 11 bases between. Germline loops: CDR1 SGDLS, CDR2 YYNGEE. The CDR3 sequence: CASSRGLDTGELFF. CDR3 bases: TGTGCCAGCAGTCGGGGGCTCGACACCGGGGAGCTGTTTTTT. The full variable domain, rest sourced from reference TRBV9 and TRBJ2-2, is DSGVTQTPKHLITATGQRVTLRCSPRSGDLSVYWYQQSLDQGLQFLIQYYNGEERAKGNILERFSAQQFPDLHSELNLSSLELGDSALYFCASSRGLDTGELFFGEGSRLTVL.

The table lists this clonotype with a few counts. This rearrangement joins TRBV2 to TRBJ2-2; D may be TRBD1 (6 bases). V lost 5 bases, J lost 4 bases, and 14 bases lay in between. CDR3 length: 15 amino acids. Germline lookup yields CDR1 SNHLY and CDR2 FYNNEI. CDR3 in amino acids: CASSHLVGATGELFF. The CDR3 nucleotides read TGTGCCAGCAGTCACCTCGTGGGGGCCACCGGGGAGCTGTTTTTT. The full variable domain, completed using reference TRBV2 and TRBJ2-2, is EPEVTQTPSHQVTQMGQEVILRCVPISNHLYFYWYRQILGQKVEFLVSFYNNEISEKSEIFDDQFSVERPDGSNFTLKIRSTKLEDSAMYFCASSHLVGATGELFFGEGSRLTVL.

This sequence joins TRBV28 and TRBJ1-2, with D maybe TRBD1 (5 bases). Germline CDR1 MDHEN, CDR2 SYDVKM. This CDR3 is built from 15 residues. The ends were cut back, 8 bases at V and 2 bases at J, with 18 bases in the middle. This chain's CDR3 is CASGQGVLRNYGYTF. For the CDR3, the DNA is TGTGCCAGCGGGCAAGGGGTTTTAAGGAACTATGGCTACACCTTC.

Notes on this clonotype: It may be a read error: a sequence one base away is much more abundant. The chain recombines TRBV29-1 with TRBJ1-1, with D uncertain. Germline V lookup: CDR1 SQVTM, CDR2 ANQGSEA. V was shortened by 4 bases and J by 4 bases, with 13 bases between the two germline ends. The CDR3 is made up of 13 amino acids. The CDR3 region is CSVVWGWGTEAFF. CDR3 nucleotide sequence: TGCAGCGTTGTCTGGGGATGGGGCACTGAAGCTTTCTTT.